This T cell receptor (beta chain) derives from a study of blood T cell repertoires in COVID-19. Germline CDR1 MRHNA, CDR2 SNTAGT. Trimming cost V 0 bases and J 7 bases; bases outside gene matches: 6. The CDR3 totals 15 residues. Clones were sequenced by immunoSEQ multiplex PCR, and TCRdb holds only the in-frame ones, with some missing. The table includes 80,000 or so clones, about 82% detected once. Sequencing was done on a sample of peripheral blood. This rearrangement joins TRBV6-4 to TRBJ2-1, with 7 bases identical to TRBD1. The source is a woman in her sixties with acute or convalescent COVID-19. The CDR3 protein is CASSDSIYRGNEQFF. In DNA, the CDR3 is TGTGCCAGCAGTGACTCGATATACAGGGGAAATGAGCAGTTCTTC.